This T cell receptor beta chain is drawn from a study of blood T cell repertoires in COVID-19 (dated by TCRdb to the early 2020s). In the study overall: Collaborator samples came from the United States, Italy and Spain and covered acute and convalescent phases of COVID-19. The material from the prospective study consisted of cDNA or gDNA derived from T cells, B-cell-depleted T cells, or PBMCs. Deeply sampled blood TCRbeta repertoires from subjects exposed to, actively infected with, or recovered from COVID-19 were included in the dataset. The repertoires were released in a freely available public database meant as a resource for research on the immune response to SARS-CoV-2. Samples came from the ongoing ImmuneRACE study (first 160 participants) plus 1,254 subjects from 6 global collaborators. The sample metadata nearly always contained a de-identified subject ID, COVID-19 status, age in years and sex. HLA class I and class II types, where available, came from metadata supplied by the sample provider rather than from assay-based typing.

Cut back by 0 bases and 4 bases, the V and J ends lie 7 bases apart. Including the terminal cysteine and phenylalanine, the CDR3 comprises 14 residues. The sequence is cut down to CDR3 DNA, 42 bases in frame from base 1. The CDR1 and CDR2 encoded by the germline V gene are LGHNA and YSLEER. This clone came up once. The antigen it binds to is not known. The input lacks base qualities; no much larger clone sits a single base away. Study-wide findings and limitations: Clinical and demographic metadata were provided uncurated, with the amount varying by source and participant.

A second Seattle source provided samples from volunteer blood donors who had recovered from COVID-19. Whole blood was collected in K2EDTA tubes by collaborating institutions according to the institutions' own protocols. For TCRbeta analysis, collaborators shipped samples in one of three forms: frozen whole blood, isolated PBMCs, or DNA extracted from either of those sample types. The immunoSEQ Assay, a bias-controlled multiplex PCR, was used to amplify TCRbeta CDR3 regions from genomic DNA. On the study's bioinformatics: The number of nucleated cells in each sample was estimated by amplification of reference gene primers within the assay. Sequence reads were collapsed and filtered to measure the absolute abundance of every unique TCRbeta CDR3 rearrangement. For each sample, productive Simpson clonality was calculated as the square root of Simpson's diversity index over productive rearrangements. In TCRdb, the immuneACCESS table is reduced to in-frame sequences with V and J assigned. These tables do not hold every clone; where another copy was compared, an unresolved V gene accounts for under half, and the others remain unexplained. That table is the source of V, J and clone size, and D and trimming were worked out from the DNA. The sample yields 120,000 to 150,000 clones; 85% to 90% were counted once. The ten largest clones represent roughly 35% of the sample.

This TCR was recovered from a man aged 50-60 years who had recovered from COVID-19. The chain couples TRBV4-3 to TRBJ1-3; 5 matching bases give a weak D call of TRBD1. Sequenced material: peripheral blood. The DNA sequence is given as TGCGCCAGCAGCCAAGATCGACAGGGAAACACCATATATTTT. Its amino acids are CASSQDRQGNTIYF.